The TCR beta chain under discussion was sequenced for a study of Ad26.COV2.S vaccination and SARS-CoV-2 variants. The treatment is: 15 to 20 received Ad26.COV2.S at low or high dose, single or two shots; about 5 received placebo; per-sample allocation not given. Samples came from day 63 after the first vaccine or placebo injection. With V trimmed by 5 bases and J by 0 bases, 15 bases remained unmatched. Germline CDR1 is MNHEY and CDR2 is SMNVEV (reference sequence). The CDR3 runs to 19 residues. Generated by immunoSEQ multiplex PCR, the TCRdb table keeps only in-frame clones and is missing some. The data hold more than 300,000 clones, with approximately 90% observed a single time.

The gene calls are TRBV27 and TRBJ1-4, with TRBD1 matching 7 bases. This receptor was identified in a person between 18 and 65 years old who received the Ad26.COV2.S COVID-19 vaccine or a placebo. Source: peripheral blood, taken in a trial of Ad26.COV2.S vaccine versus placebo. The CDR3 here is CASSDRAGNRFATNEKLFF. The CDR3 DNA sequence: TGTGCCAGCAGTGACAGGGCAGGGAATCGATTCGCAACTAATGAAAAACTGTTTTTT.